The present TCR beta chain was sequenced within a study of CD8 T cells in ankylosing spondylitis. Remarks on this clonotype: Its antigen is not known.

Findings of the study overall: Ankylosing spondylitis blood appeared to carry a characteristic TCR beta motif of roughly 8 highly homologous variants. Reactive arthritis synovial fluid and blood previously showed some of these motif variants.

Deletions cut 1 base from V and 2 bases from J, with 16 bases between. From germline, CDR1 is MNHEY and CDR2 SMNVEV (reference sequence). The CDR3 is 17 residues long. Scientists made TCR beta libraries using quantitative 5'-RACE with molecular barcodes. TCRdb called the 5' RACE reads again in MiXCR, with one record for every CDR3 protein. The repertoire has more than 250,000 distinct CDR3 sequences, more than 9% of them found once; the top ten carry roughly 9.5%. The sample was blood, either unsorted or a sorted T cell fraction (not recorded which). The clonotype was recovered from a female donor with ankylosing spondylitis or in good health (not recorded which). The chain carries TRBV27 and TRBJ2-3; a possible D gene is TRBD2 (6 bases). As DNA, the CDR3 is TGTGCCAGCAGTTTATACCCCCGGCGGAGGGACACAGATACGCAGTATTTT. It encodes CASSLYPRRRDTDTQYF.